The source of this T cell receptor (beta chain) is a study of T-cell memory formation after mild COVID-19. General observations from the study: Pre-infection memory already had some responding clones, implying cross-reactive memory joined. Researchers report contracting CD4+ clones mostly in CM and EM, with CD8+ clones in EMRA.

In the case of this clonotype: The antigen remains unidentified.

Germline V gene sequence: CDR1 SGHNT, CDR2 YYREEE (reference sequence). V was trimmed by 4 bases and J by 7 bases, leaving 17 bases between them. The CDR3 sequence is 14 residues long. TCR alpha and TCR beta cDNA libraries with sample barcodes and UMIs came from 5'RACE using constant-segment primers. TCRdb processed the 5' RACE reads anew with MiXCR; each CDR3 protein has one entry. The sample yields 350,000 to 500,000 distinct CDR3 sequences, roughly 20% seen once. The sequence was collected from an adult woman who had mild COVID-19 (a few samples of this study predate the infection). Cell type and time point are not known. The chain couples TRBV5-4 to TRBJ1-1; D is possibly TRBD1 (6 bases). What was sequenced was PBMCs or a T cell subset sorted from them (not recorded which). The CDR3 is CASSTNRELGEAFF. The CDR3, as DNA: TGTGCCAGCAGCACCAACAGGGAACTCGGTGAAGCTTTCTTT.